This T cell receptor (beta chain) was captured in a study of beta chain features in type 1 diabetes. To note about this clone: The antigen is unknown.

CDR3 length equals 16 residues. V lost 6 bases to trimming and J lost 10 bases; unmatched junction nucleotides: 16. Germline values: CDR1 MNHEY, CDR2 SMNVEV (reference sequence). The isolated RNA, all of it, was reverse transcribed, so expressed TCRB transcripts were what got sequenced. Naive, central memory and regulatory T cell samples averaged roughly 3.6 million reads. The repertoire was sequenced with immunoSEQ multiplex PCR; TCRdb's copy has only in-frame clones and lacks some. The data show 300,000 to 350,000 clones, 13% seen once. Points from the study as a whole: All four CD4+ subsets of Type 1 diabetes patients contained TCRB CDR3s that were moderately but significantly shorter.

Sorting of CD4+ naive, central memory, regulatory and stem cell-like memory cells was performed via CD45RO/CCR7/CD25/CD127/CD95/CD27. Purities over 98% were achieved in all sorted populations. The sequence was collected from a woman younger than 35 with type 1 diabetes. This rearrangement joins TRBV27 to TRBJ2-1, with TRBD2 matching over 9 bases. The sequencing input was naive CD4+ T cells from blood. CDR3: CASSPRLAGVIREQFF. The CDR3 DNA reads TGTGCCAGCAGCCCTCGGTTAGCGGGAGTAATCCGGGAGCAGTTCTTC.